This T cell receptor (beta chain) originates from a study of CD8+ T cells in alopecia areata. cDNA reverse transcribed from extracted RNA served as the sequencing template. The repertoire was sequenced with immunoSEQ multiplex PCR; TCRdb's copy has only in-frame clones and lacks some. Of 150,000 to 200,000 clones in the sample, 60% were seen once. As for treatment: oral pan-JAK inhibitor, 5-10 mg twice daily. The receptor was derived from a human donor with alopecia areata. The source material was CD4+ T cells sorted from blood, sampled at week 24, from a patient treated with tofacitinib.

Here the CDR3 DNA reads TGTGCCAGCAGTTTTGGGACCCGCTATGGCTACACCTTC. Its translation: CASSFGTRYGYTF. This rearrangement joins TRBV27 to TRBJ1-2; perhaps TRBD1 as D (5 bases). CDR3 size: 13 residues. V shed 3 bases and J shed 4 bases, with 9 bases lying between them. Germline V gene lookup returns CDR1 MNHEY and CDR2 SMNVEV (reference sequence).